This entry is about one T cell receptor (beta chain). Its matching antigen is unknown. Time point noted: week 47, end of study. Vaccination used 300 ug of mutant IDH1 20-mer peptide per dose, with topical imiquimod. The protocol was immunoSEQ multiplex PCR, while the TCRdb copy is restricted to in-frame clones and leaves out a portion. In the table there are around 100,000 clones, nearly 90% of which are singletons. The V and J ends lost 5 bases and 4 bases, in that order; junction bases with no gene match: 6. The germline V gene encodes CDR1 MNHEY and CDR2 SMNVEV (reference sequence). The CDR3 runs 14 residues. The sample is drawn from a study of a mutant IDH1 vaccine in newly diagnosed glioma. Study summary: Of the patients given treatment, approximately 60% were male and approximately 40% were female, and a mean age of approximately 40 years was recorded.

Study-wide results and caveats: With respect to changes in top peripheral T cell clonotypes, pseudoprogression seemed unrelated.

The source is a woman aged 45-60 years with glioma. This specimen consisted of PBMCs, obtained from a glioma patient whose treatment included an IDH1 peptide vaccine. V and J are TRBV27 and TRBJ1-2; TRBD1 agrees at 8 bases. CDR3 in DNA: TGTGCCAGCAGTCCAGGGGGCGACATCTATGGCTACACCTTC. Its protein product is CASSPGGDIYGYTF.